The 21 T cell receptor beta chains reported below all come from one sample, sequenced in a study of T cell responses to AZD1222 COVID-19 vaccine. The data were produced by immunoSEQ multiplex PCR, yet TCRdb's version contains in-frame clones alone and is incomplete. The sample has approximately 140,000 clones, 75% to 95% seen once. This specimen was peripheral blood, taken on day 0 of AZD1222 vaccination. Receptors originate from an adult in good health.

This chain links TRBV18 with TRBJ1-6; no reliable D call. V lost 6 bases, J lost 8 bases, and 11 bases lay in between. The germline V gene encodes CDR1 KGHSH and CDR2 LQKENI. CDR3 size: 13 residues. The CDR3 here is CASSTSPDSPLHF. The CDR3 DNA reads as TGTGCCAGCTCGACCTCGCCGGATTCACCCCTCCACTTT.

This chain uses TRBV7-9 with TRBJ1-1; D gene unclear. The ends were cut back, 5 bases at V and 8 bases at J, with 21 bases in the middle. This CDR3 has 15 residues. Per germline, CDR1 SEHNR and CDR2 FQNEAQ (reference sequence). In DNA form, the CDR3 reads TGTGCCAGCAGCAGCCGCGGTCCCGGGATGGTCGAAGCTTTCTTT. Protein: CASSSRGPGMVEAFF.

The V gene is TRBV5-1, the J gene TRBJ2-7; D remains unclear. Per germline, CDR1 SGHRS and CDR2 YFSETQ. The CDR3 is made up of 12 amino acids. Trimming removed 0 bases at V and 4 bases at J, with 5 bases between. Here the CDR3 reads CASSLVGYEQYF. The DNA of the CDR3 is TGCGCCAGCAGCTTGGTAGGGTACGAGCAGTACTTC.

The chain links TRBV9 to TRBJ2-5; TRBD2 matches at 13 bases. V was clipped by 2 bases and J by 1 base; unmatched bases: 2. This CDR3 comprises 16 residues. Germline CDR1 is SGDLS and CDR2 is YYNGEE. The CDR3 DNA sequence: TGTGCCAGCAGCGTGGGACTAGCGGGGCCCCAAGAGACCCAGTACTTC. Its protein is CASSVGLAGPQETQYF.

The V call is TRBV9, the J call TRBJ2-4; D is unclear. CDR3 size: 16 residues. Per the germline V gene, CDR1 is SGDLS and CDR2 is YYNGEE. The V end lost 0 bases, the J end lost 2 bases, and 12 bases lay between the germline ends. For the CDR3, the DNA is TGTGCCAGCAGCGTAGCTGAGCGACGGCCCAAAAACATTCAGTACTTC. Residues: CASSVAERRPKNIQYF.

CDR3 in DNA: TGTGCCACCCCCGGACAGGGAGGGGGCTACACCTTC. This encodes CATPGQGGGYTF. The chain couples TRBV10-3 to TRBJ1-2; 8 bases fit TRBD1. The CDR3 runs to 12 residues. Germline V CDR1 and CDR2: ENHRY, SYGVKD. The ends lost 10 bases at V and 8 bases at J; junction bases unmatched: 9.

The chain is built from TRBV19 and TRBJ1-1; D call uncertain. CDR3 length: 13 amino acids. Germline assignment: CDR1 LNHDA and CDR2 SQIVND (reference sequence). V was shortened by 5 bases and J by 2 bases, with 9 bases between the two germline ends. CDR3 in amino acids: CASSGRRNTEAFF. The CDR3 DNA reads TGTGCCAGTAGTGGCAGACGAAACACTGAAGCTTTCTTT.

CDR3 nucleotide sequence: TGCAGCGTTGAAGAAGGGGACAGGGGAATCTATGGCTACACCTTC. This gives the protein CSVEEGDRGIYGYTF. The chain couples TRBV29-1 to TRBJ1-2; TRBD1 aligns across 10 bases. With 0 bases clipped from V and 4 bases from J, the junction kept 5 bases outside the gene matches. The CDR3 spans 15 residues. Per germline, CDR1 SQVTM and CDR2 ANQGSEA.

The chain is built from TRBV15 and TRBJ1-2; possibly TRBD1 for D (5 bases). V lost 4 bases to trimming and J lost 4 bases, with 16 bases between them. CDR1 and CDR2 (germline): LNHNV, YYDKDF (reference sequence). This CDR3 is 15 amino acids long. The CDR3 DNA sequence: TGTGCCACCAGCAACCCCCTCGGGGGTAGCTATGGCTACACCTTC. Translating it yields CATSNPLGGSYGYTF.

This chain joins TRBV4-1 and TRBJ1-2, with a tentative D call TRBD1 (5 bases). CDR1 is MGHRA and CDR2 is YSYEKL in the germline V gene. Trimming removed 0 bases from V and 1 base from J, with 9 bases in between. The CDR3 extends over 15 amino acids. In DNA form, the CDR3 reads TGCGCCAGCAGCCAAGAACCAGGGAATAACTATGGCTACACCTTC. As protein: CASSQEPGNNYGYTF.

This clone occurred once. The rearrangement uses TRBV5-6 and TRBJ1-3; no firm D call. The CDR3 totals 13 residues. V lost 1 base and J lost 3, with 5 bases in between. CDR1 and CDR2 from the germline V gene are SGHDT and YYEEEE. The CDR3 spells CASSLLFGNTIYF. In DNA form, the CDR3 reads TGTGCCAGCAGCTTGTTGTTTGGAAACACCATATATTTT.

The J gene is TRBJ2-5, the V gene TRBV7-9; D is possibly TRBD1 (5 bases). CDR3 length equals 11 residues. Trimming pared 5 bases from V and 4 bases from J, leaving 5 bases between. The germline CDR1 and CDR2 sequences are SEHNR and FQNEAQ (reference sequence). The CDR3 DNA reads TGTGCCAGCAGCCAGGGAGAGACCCAGTACTTC. Residues: CASSQGETQYF.

This chain connects TRBV3-1 (or the pseudogene TRBV3-2) to TRBJ1-5, with 7 bases fitting TRBD1. The CDR3 is made up of 14 amino acids. After removal of 1 base from V and 4 bases from J, the junction contained 1 base not matched to a gene. CDR1 is LGHDT and CDR2 is YNNKEL in the germline V gene (reference sequence). CDR3 residues: CASSQGRGNQPQHF. The CDR3 nucleotides are TGTGCCAGCAGCCAAGGCAGGGGGAATCAGCCCCAGCATTTT.

This clone was detected only once. The CDR3 loop is CASSLDPLYNQPQHF. CDR3 bases: TGTGCCAGCAGCTTGGACCCCCTCTATAATCAGCCCCAGCATTTT. This sequence joins TRBV5-5 and TRBJ1-5; D is uncertain. Germline CDR1 SGHKS, CDR2 YYEKEE (reference sequence). The CDR3 sequence is 15 residues long. V lost 0 bases and J lost 4, with 11 bases in between.

The genes are TRBV28 and TRBJ2-2; D remains ambiguous. The CDR3 is made up of 16 amino acids. V lost 6 bases, J lost 1 base, and 15 bases lay in between. Germline CDR1 is MDHEN and CDR2 is SYDVKM. The CDR3 here is CASSNPGTGNTGELFF. The CDR3 bases are TGTGCCAGCAGCAACCCGGGTACGGGGAACACCGGGGAGCTGTTTTTT. Complete variable domain (other parts from reference TRBV28 and TRBJ2-2): DVKVTQSSRYLVKRTGEKVFLECVQDMDHENMFWYRQDPGLGLRLIYFSYDVKMKEKGDIPEGYSVSREKKERFSLILESASTNQTSMYLCASSNPGTGNTGELFFGEGSRLTVL.

V usage is TRBV6-5 and J usage is TRBJ2-1; TRBD1 might be the D (5 bases). Trimming shortened V by 4 bases and J by 7 bases, and 8 bases separated the two germline ends. The CDR3 covers 12 residues. Germline V lookup: CDR1 MNHEY, CDR2 SVGAGI. DNA for the CDR3: TGTGCCAGCAGTTCACAGGAAAATGAGCAGTTCTTC. It specifies CASSSQENEQFF.

The genes are TRBV5-1 and TRBJ1-1, with 7 bases lining up with TRBD1. The CDR3 is 14 amino acids. With V trimmed by 4 bases and J by 1 base, 4 bases remained unmatched. Germline V gene lookup returns CDR1 SGHRS and CDR2 YFSETQ. CDR3 nucleotides: TGCGCCAGCAGCGGGACAGTAGGGAACACTGAAGCTTTCTTT. Encoded protein: CASSGTVGNTEAFF. The entire variable domain, with the rest obtained from reference TRBV5-1 and TRBJ1-1, is as follows: KAGVTQTPRYLIKTRGQQVTLSCSPISGHRSVSWYQQTPGQGLQFLFEYFSETQRNKGNFPGRFSGRQFSNSRSEMNVSTLELGDSALYLCASSGTVGNTEAFFGQGTRLTVV.

This clone was detected only a few times. V is TRBV10-3 and J is TRBJ1-2; D may be TRBD1 (5 bases). V lost 0 bases and J 0 bases, leaving 8 bases between the germline ends. The CDR3 covers 15 residues. Germline-derived CDR1 and CDR2 are ENHRY and SYGVKD. CDR3 DNA sequence: TGTGCCATCAGTGAGTCGAGGGGACCTAACTATGGCTACACCTTC. This translates into CAISESRGPNYGYTF.

DNA for the CDR3: TGTGCCAGCATGTGGCTATCGGGGGCTGCTGAAGCTTTCTTT. This gives the protein CASMWLSGAAEAFF. This sequence joins TRBV6-5 and TRBJ1-1, with a tentative D call TRBD1 (6 bases). Deletions cut 7 bases from V and 6 bases from J, with 18 bases between. This CDR3 has 14 amino acids. Per the germline V gene, CDR1 is MNHEY and CDR2 is SVGAGI.

The rearrangement uses TRBV11-2 and TRBJ1-5; tentatively, D is TRBD1 (6 bases). Trimming took off 0 bases at V and 5 bases at J, with 11 bases between the two ends. Per the germline V gene, CDR1 is SGHAT and CDR2 is FQNNGV. The CDR3 totals 15 residues. The CDR3 is CASSLDPGVDQPQHF. The CDR3 DNA follows: TGTGCCAGCAGCTTAGACCCAGGGGTAGATCAGCCCCAGCATTTT.

The chain couples TRBV7-2 to TRBJ2-7, with TRBD2 identical over 15 bases. The length of the CDR3 is 18 residues. After removal of 4 bases from V and 4 bases from J, the junction contained 11 bases not matched to a gene. CDR1 SGHTA and CDR2 FQGNSA come from the germline V gene. The DNA of the CDR3 is TGTGCCAGCAGCTCCCGAGGGGGACTAGCGGGAGGATTGTACGAGCAGTACTTC. Its protein is CASSSRGGLAGGLYEQYF.